One and the same sample provided the 30 T cell receptor beta chains below, sequenced in a study of identical twins' blood T cells. TCRdb re-analysed the 5' RACE reads in MiXCR, keeping a single row per CDR3 protein. The data hold 300,000 to 400,000 distinct CDR3 sequences, with roughly 31% observed a single time. The sequencing sample was made of PBMCs. The receptors were gathered from a woman aged 18 to 55 in good health.

This clonotype was found once. CDR3 sequence: CSARDSTRDLNTEAFF. In DNA form, the CDR3 reads TGCAGTGCTAGAGATTCTACCAGGGACCTGAACACTGAAGCTTTCTTT. This chain joins TRBV20-1 and TRBJ1-1, with a weak D call TRBD1 (5 bases). Germline-derived CDR1 and CDR2 are DFQATT and SNEGSKA (reference sequence). This CDR3 is 16 amino acids long. V lost 0 bases and J lost 0, with 14 bases in between.

The V and J genes are TRBV27 and TRBJ1-2; maybe TRBD1 (6 bases). The CDR3 consists of 13 residues. V was clipped by 6 bases and J by 4 bases, with 12 bases between them. Germline V gives CDR1 MNHEY, CDR2 SMNVEV (reference sequence). The CDR3 sequence is CASSLQTGYGYTF. DNA for the CDR3: TGTGCCAGCAGCTTACAGACAGGCTATGGCTACACCTTC.

The V gene is TRBV6-6, the J gene TRBJ2-4; no definite D call. Germline V gene lookup returns CDR1 MNHNY and CDR2 SVGAGI (reference sequence). V dropped 0 bases and J dropped 2 bases, with 8 bases sitting between them. The CDR3 covers 15 residues. The CDR3 bases are TGTGCCAGCAGTTACTCCCCCAGGTCCAAAAACATTCAGTACTTC. Its translation is CASSYSPRSKNIQYF.

V usage is TRBV7-2 and J usage is TRBJ2-1; D gene uncertain. Germline-derived CDR1 and CDR2 are SGHTA and FQGNSA. Trimming cost V 5 bases and J 4 bases, with 6 bases left between them. CDR3 length equals 12 residues. CDR3: CASSHRYNEQFF. The CDR3 nucleotides are TGTGCCAGCAGCCACAGATACAATGAGCAGTTCTTC.

The V gene is TRBV7-2, the J gene TRBJ1-2; D unclear. V was trimmed by 0 bases and J by 4 bases, leaving 9 bases between them. This CDR3 comprises 14 residues. Germline CDR1 reads SGHTA; CDR2 reads FQGNSA. The CDR3 DNA is TGTGCCAGCAGCTTAGCGTGGTTGGGCTATGGCTACACCTTC. It yields the protein CASSLAWLGYGYTF. The full variable domain, rest sourced from reference TRBV7-2 and TRBJ1-2, is GAGVSQSPSNKVTEKGKDVELRCDPISGHTALYWYRQSLGQGLEFLIYFQGNSAPDKSGLPSDRFSAERTGGSVSTLTIQRTQQEDSAVYLCASSLAWLGYGYTFGSGTRLTVV.

The gene calls are TRBV5-6 and TRBJ2-1; D is undetermined. This CDR3 has 12 amino acids. Trimming left V 0 bases short and J 6 bases short, with 4 bases between. CDR1 is SGHDT, CDR2 YYEEEE, per germline. The CDR3 nucleotides read TGTGCCAGCAGCTTGGGCTTCAATGAGCAGTTCTTC. Translated, it gives CASSLGFNEQFF.

This clonotype showed up just a few times. V is TRBV7-2 and J is TRBJ2-7; TRBD2 might be the D (5 bases). Germline CDR1 is SGHTA and CDR2 is FQGNSA. V gave up 1 base and J gave up 5 bases, with 9 bases separating them. The CDR3 runs 13 residues. CDR3 bases: TGTGCCAGCAGCTTAGGTCAGAGGGACGAGCAGTACTTC. The encoded protein is CASSLGQRDEQYF.

This clonotype turned up a few times. The chain employs TRBV20-1 and TRBJ1-5, with a possible D match to TRBD1 (5 bases). V lost 6 bases and J lost 5, with 14 bases in between. The CDR3 spans 13 residues. Germline V CDR1 and CDR2: DFQATT, SNEGSKA (reference sequence). The CDR3 DNA reads TGCAGTGCCGGACAATTTCAGGATCAGCCCCAGCATTTT. As protein: CSAGQFQDQPQHF.

The genes are TRBV6-2 or TRBV6-3 and TRBJ2-1; D unclear. Deletions cut 2 bases from V and 3 bases from J, with 5 bases between. The CDR3 sequence is 13 residues long. CDR1 MNHEY and CDR2 SVGEGT come from the germline V gene. In DNA form, the CDR3 reads TGTGCCAGCAGTTACGACCTCTACAATGAGCAGTTCTTC. This gives the protein CASSYDLYNEQFF.

The chain links TRBV20-1 to TRBJ2-3, with TRBD1 as a possible D gene (6 bases). Trimming took off 0 bases at V and 13 bases at J, with 17 bases between the two ends. This CDR3 has 13 residues. CDR1 DFQATT and CDR2 SNEGSKA come from the germline V gene (reference sequence). The CDR3 sequence is CSAREQGPCKEYF. DNA for the CDR3: TGCAGTGCTAGAGAACAGGGCCCCTGTAAGGAGTATTTT.

CDR3 DNA sequence: TGTGCCAGCAGTCGCACTAGCGGGAGGATCCAAGAGACCCAGTACTTC. It yields the protein CASSRTSGRIQETQYF. The chain combines TRBV12-3 or TRBV12-4 with TRBJ2-5; 12 nucleotides match TRBD2. Trimming took 5 bases from V and 1 from J; bases not matched to a gene: 5. The CDR3 extends over 16 amino acids.

A remark on this clonotype: This may arise from a read error, as a much more abundant clone is one base away. This is likely a read error, given that the CDR3 carries no conserved phenylalanine or tryptophan at its end. The rearrangement uses TRBV29-1 and TRBJ2-2, with D possibly matching TRBD2 (5 bases). The V gene's germline CDR1 is SQVTM and CDR2 ANQGSEA. Trimming shortened V by 6 bases and J by 7 bases, and 15 bases separated the two germline ends. The CDR3 is 13 amino acids. The chain's CDR3 is CSVRRPGDGELFS. The CDR3 bases are TGCAGCGTCCGAAGACCCGGGGACGGGGAGCTGTTTTCT.

This clonotype was observed a few times. J is TRBJ2-2 and V is TRBV12-5; the D is unclear. The germline gives CDR1 LGHNT, CDR2 FRNRAP. The germline V and J ends were trimmed by 1 base and 6 bases, with 9 bases remaining between them. This CDR3 region has 14 residues. The CDR3 DNA follows: TGTGCTAGTGGTTTGGGGGTCAGCGCCGGGGAGCTGTTTTTT. It yields the protein CASGLGVSAGELFF.

This clonotype was seen a few times. The chain employs TRBV10-3 and TRBJ2-1; D call uncertain. This CDR3 has 12 residues. Trimming took off 2 bases at V and 4 bases at J, with 3 bases between the two ends. The germline V gene has CDR1 ENHRY and CDR2 SYGVKD. CDR3 sequence (DNA): TGTGCCATCAGTGAGGGGTACAATGAGCAGTTCTTC. As protein: CAISEGYNEQFF.

This CDR3 is CASSLGTADSGNTIYF. The CDR3, as DNA: TGCGCCAGCAGCCTGGGGACAGCAGACTCTGGAAACACCATATATTTT. J is TRBJ1-3 and V is TRBV5-1, with 7 nucleotides matching TRBD1. Germline-derived CDR1 and CDR2 are SGHRS and YFSETQ. This CDR3 has 16 residues. Losses at the gene ends were 4 bases for V and 0 bases for J; bases not matched to a gene: 7.

The CDR3 DNA is TGTGCCAGCAGTTTATCCACAGTGGATGGCTACACCTTC. The encoded protein is CASSLSTVDGYTF. The chain links TRBV27 to TRBJ1-2; D not certain. The CDR3 spans 13 residues. With 0 bases removed from V and 6 bases from J, the gap between germline ends came to 8 bases. Germline lookup yields CDR1 MNHEY and CDR2 SMNVEV (reference sequence).

J is TRBJ2-6 and V is TRBV5-6; D is unresolved. The CDR3 consists of 15 residues. Trimming shortened V by 3 bases and J by 1 base, and 8 bases separated the two germline ends. Germline CDR1 and CDR2: SGHDT and YYEEEE. CDR3 sequence (DNA): TGTGCCAGCAGCTCTTACAGTTCTGGGGCCAACGTCCTGACTTTC. Translating it yields CASSSYSSGANVLTF.

V and J are TRBV4-3 and TRBJ1-2; D is possibly TRBD1 (6 bases). The CDR3 length is 13 residues. The germline gives CDR1 LGHNA, CDR2 YSLEER. Trimming cost V 3 bases and J 4 bases, with 9 bases left between them. CDR3 sequence: CASSHLQGYGYTF. The CDR3 DNA follows: TGCGCCAGCAGCCATCTACAGGGCTATGGCTACACCTTC.

This clonotype has a count of ten or more. CDR3 sequence reads: CASSEGGTGAYEQYF. CDR3 nucleotides: TGTGCCAGCAGTGAAGGGGGGACAGGAGCCTACGAGCAGTACTTC. J is TRBJ2-7 and V is TRBV6-1; 8 bases are a match to TRBD1. Germline V gene lookup returns CDR1 MNHNS and CDR2 SASEGT. The CDR3 is 15 amino acids. The V segment lost 1 base and the J segment 2 bases; nucleotides outside the gene matches: 4.

With regard to this clonotype: The junction does not match germline at one end; this may be a read error. The chain joins TRBV6-2 or TRBV6-3 to TRBJ2-7; maybe TRBD2 (5 bases). CDR1 is MNHEY and CDR2 is SVGEGT in the germline V gene. The CDR3 length is 14 residues. The CDR3: CASGYGISGHEQYF. CDR3 bases: TGTGCCAGCGGTTACGGGATTTCAGGACACGAGCAGTACTTC.

The chain carries TRBV18 and TRBJ1-1; TRBD1 matches 8 bases. Germline values: CDR1 KGHSH, CDR2 LQKENI. J gave up 0 bases and V 3 bases, and 6 bases lay outside the gene matches. The CDR3 sequence is 16 residues long. CDR3: CASSPQTTGVNTEAFF. DNA for the CDR3: TGTGCCAGCTCACCGCAGACGACAGGGGTGAACACTGAAGCTTTCTTT.

Details on this clonotype: Sequence at one end of the junction differs from germline and may be a read error. The V call is TRBV12-3 or TRBV12-4, the J call TRBJ1-5; D might be TRBD1 (5 bases). The CDR3 runs to 14 residues. The CDR3 region has the DNA TGTGTCAGCAGCCCTCAGGGCCTCAATCAGCCCCAGCATTTT. It specifies CVSSPQGLNQPQHF.

A few counts support this clonotype. The chain is built from TRBV5-1 and TRBJ2-1, with D tentatively TRBD1 or TRBD2 (5 bases each). V gave up 3 bases and J gave up 6 bases, with 16 bases separating them. Germline V lookup: CDR1 SGHRS, CDR2 YFSETQ. The CDR3 has 15 residues. CDR3 residues: CASSSAGTGINEQFF. As DNA, the CDR3 is TGCGCCAGCAGCTCCGCAGGGACGGGCATCAATGAGCAGTTCTTC.

This clonotype appeared a few times. The CDR3 here is CSARDPTTGQGIGGEQFF. The CDR3 DNA sequence: TGCAGTGCTAGAGATCCCACCACTGGACAGGGAATTGGTGGTGAGCAGTTCTTC. The chain employs TRBV20-1 and TRBJ2-1, with 8 bases matching TRBD1. CDR3 length equals 18 residues. Trimming at V came to 0 bases and at J to 9 bases, leaving 19 bases not matched to a gene. Germline lookup yields CDR1 DFQATT and CDR2 SNEGSKA (reference sequence).

This clonotype was counted only a few times. The chain carries TRBV11-2 and TRBJ1-1, with 7 bases fitting TRBD1. Germline loops: CDR1 SGHAT, CDR2 FQNNGV. The CDR3 is 15 residues long. V was pared by 0 bases and J by 5 bases, with 6 bases of the junction left unmatched. CDR3 nucleotide sequence: TGTGCCAGCAGCTTAGATCAAGGCAGGGGGACTGAAGCTTTCTTT. This gives the protein CASSLDQGRGTEAFF.

This clonotype was counted between two and nine times. The genes are TRBV12-3 or TRBV12-4 and TRBJ1-2; D is unclear. The CDR3 consists of 14 residues. Trimming took 6 bases from V and 0 from J, leaving 11 bases between them. CDR3 DNA: TGTGCCAGCAGGCGGACCGGAGCTAACTATGGCTACACCTTC. Translating it yields CASRRTGANYGYTF.

Regarding this clonotype: This may be a read error: a much more frequent sequence differs by one nucleotide. The rearrangement links TRBV20-1 to TRBJ1-1; D not certain. The germline CDR1 and CDR2 sequences are DFQATT and SNEGSKA (reference sequence). The CDR3 runs 12 residues. The CDR3 bases are TGCAGTGCTAGCGTTATTAGCACTGAATCTTTCTTT. Translating it yields CSASVISTESFF.

CDR3 residues: CASSLDPGSETQYF. The CDR3 nucleotides are TGTGCCAGCAGCTTAGACCCGGGGTCAGAGACCCAGTACTTC. The chain links TRBV11-2 to TRBJ2-5; tentatively, D is TRBD2 (5 bases). This CDR3 is built from 14 residues. V lost 0 bases and J 4 bases, leaving 9 bases between the germline ends. CDR1 and CDR2 (germline): SGHAT, FQNNGV.

The sample holds a few counts of this clonotype. The genes are TRBV23-1 and TRBJ2-7; D call uncertain. Being an ORF, TRBV23-1 has a function that is uncertain. Trimming removed 7 bases from V and 2 bases from J, with 15 bases in between. The length of the CDR3 is 14 residues. CDR3 DNA sequence: TGCGCCAGCAAGGCACCCTTCTCCGCCTACGAGCAGTACTTC. It encodes CASKAPFSAYEQYF.

The rearrangement links TRBV6-6 to TRBJ1-3; TRBD1 might be the D (5 bases). Germline CDR1 and CDR2: MNHNY and SVGAGI (reference sequence). Deletions cut 2 bases from V and 0 bases from J, with 11 bases between. The CDR3 length is 16 residues. The CDR3 DNA reads as TGTGCCAGCAGTTACCCGGGGACGAGCTCTGGAAACACCATATATTTT. This sequence encodes CASSYPGTSSGNTIYF.